What follows are 9 T cell receptor beta chains derived from one specimen sequenced in a study of blood T cell repertoires in COVID-19. Clones were read by immunoSEQ multiplex PCR, and TCRdb kept only the in-frame ones, dropping some. The profile shows roughly 150,000 clones, under 85% of them singletons. The sequenced sample consisted of peripheral blood. The receptors originated from an elderly woman with acute or convalescent COVID-19.

This clone was seen a few times. The chain is built from TRBV11-2 and TRBJ1-5; D is possibly TRBD1 (6 bases). The CDR3 extends over 15 amino acids. From germline, CDR1 is SGHAT and CDR2 FQNNGV. V was clipped by 1 base and J by 1 base, with 8 bases between them. This CDR3 reads CASSLGTASNQPQHF. CDR3 sequence (DNA): TGTGCCAGCAGCTTAGGGACAGCAAGCAATCAGCCCCAGCATTTT.

CDR3 bases: TGTGCCAGCTCACCCATGACAGGGATCGCCTATGGCTACACCTTC. This gives the protein CASSPMTGIAYGYTF. The rearrangement links TRBV18 to TRBJ1-2; 7 nucleotides agree with TRBD1. The ends lost 3 bases at V and 4 bases at J; junction bases unmatched: 8. The CDR3 contains 15 residues. In germline, CDR1 is KGHSH, CDR2 LQKENI.

In this sample, this clone turned up once. The chain combines TRBV10-3 with TRBJ2-3; D not resolved. CDR1 is ENHRY, CDR2 SYGVKD, per germline. This CDR3 is 13 amino acids long. The ends were cut back, 9 bases at V and 2 bases at J, with 12 bases in the middle. The CDR3, as DNA: TGTGCCATTTCTACGATCAACACAGATACGCAGTATTTT. Translation: CAISTINTDTQYF.

Regarding this clone: One junction end does not reproduce the germline sequence, and a read error may be involved. This chain joins TRBV6-1 and TRBJ2-3; D unclear. The CDR3 loop spans 15 amino acids. Germline V CDR1 and CDR2: MNHNS, SASEGT. CDR3 region: CASIEAVASTDTQYF. The DNA of the CDR3 is TGTGCCAGCATTGAAGCAGTGGCTAGCACAGATACGCAGTATTTT.

The chain combines TRBV5-1 with TRBJ1-3, with TRBD1 as a possible D gene (6 bases). The CDR3 runs to 15 residues. V was shortened by 1 base and J by 6 bases, with 14 bases between the two germline ends. Looked up from germline, CDR1 is SGHRS and CDR2 is YFSETQ. For the CDR3, the DNA is TGCGCCAGCAGCTTGATGGGGGGGCTGGAAAACACCATATATTTT. Its translation: CASSLMGGLENTIYF.

The chain recombines TRBV5-4 with TRBJ2-1, with D perhaps matching TRBD2 (6 bases). Trimming stripped 4 bases from V and 8 bases from J, with 10 bases between. From germline, CDR1 is SGHNT and CDR2 YYREEE (reference sequence). The CDR3 covers 12 residues. The CDR3 loop reads CASSTREDEQFF. The CDR3 DNA follows: TGTGCCAGCAGCACCAGGGAGGATGAGCAGTTCTTC.

The chain is built from TRBV30 and TRBJ1-1; tentative D call: TRBD1 (6 bases). Germline CDR1 and CDR2: GTSNPN and SVGIG (reference sequence). Trimming took 4 bases from V and 0 from J, leaving 9 bases between them. There are 13 residues in the CDR3. In DNA, the CDR3 is TGTGCCTGGACTGGACAGATGAACACTGAAGCTTTCTTT. Amino acids: CAWTGQMNTEAFF.

The chain carries TRBV5-6 and TRBJ2-7; a weak D match, TRBD2 (6 bases). This CDR3 contains 17 residues. Germline V gene data show CDR1 as SGHDT and CDR2 as YYEEEE. V lost 2 bases, J lost 0 bases, and 18 bases lay in between. CDR3: CASSLPLGLQNSYEQYF. Here the CDR3 DNA reads TGTGCCAGCAGCTTACCCTTGGGACTTCAGAACTCCTACGAGCAGTACTTC.

J is TRBJ2-5 and V is TRBV5-1, with D perhaps TRBD2 (6 bases). The V and J ends lost 1 base and 4 bases respectively, with 11 bases between them. Germline CDR1 reads SGHRS; CDR2 reads YFSETQ. This CDR3 has 14 residues. The CDR3 bases are TGCGCCAGCAGCTTGTCCGGGAGTGGAGAGACCCAGTACTTC. Its protein is CASSLSGSGETQYF.